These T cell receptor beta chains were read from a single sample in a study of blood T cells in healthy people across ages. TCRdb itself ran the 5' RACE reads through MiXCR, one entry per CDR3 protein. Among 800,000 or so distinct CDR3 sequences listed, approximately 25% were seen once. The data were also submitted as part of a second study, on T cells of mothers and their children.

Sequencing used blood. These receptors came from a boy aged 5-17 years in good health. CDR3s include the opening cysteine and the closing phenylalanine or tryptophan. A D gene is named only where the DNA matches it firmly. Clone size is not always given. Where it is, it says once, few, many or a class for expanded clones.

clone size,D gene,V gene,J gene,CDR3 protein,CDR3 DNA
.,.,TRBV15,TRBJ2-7,CATSNRGQRISYEQYF,TGTGCCACCAGCAACCGAGGACAGCGAATCTCCTACGAGCAGTACTTC
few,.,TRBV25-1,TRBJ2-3,CASSVRRGTDTQYF,TGTGCCAGCAGTGTGCGTAGGGGCACAGATACGCAGTATTTT
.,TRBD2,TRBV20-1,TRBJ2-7,CSANELAGVKYEQYF,TGCAGTGCTAACGAACTAGCGGGAGTCAAGTACGAGCAGTACTTC
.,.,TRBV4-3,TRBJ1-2,CASSQDPRGSYNYGYTF,TGCGCCAGCAGCCAAGATCCCAGGGGATCATATAACTATGGCTACACCTTC
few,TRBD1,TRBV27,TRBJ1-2,CASSLASGTGEGYTF,TGTGCCAGCAGTTTAGCCTCCGGGACAGGGGAAGGCTACACCTTC
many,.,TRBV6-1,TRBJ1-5,CASSPPRGNNQPQHF,TGTGCCAGCAGCCCCCCCAGGGGTAACAATCAGCCCCAGCATTTT
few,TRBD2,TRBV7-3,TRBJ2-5,CASSPIAGGTPETQYF,TGTGCCAGCAGCCCAATAGCGGGGGGCACACCGGAGACCCAGTACTTC
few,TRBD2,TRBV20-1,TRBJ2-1,CSAPGRSHNEQFF,TGCAGTGCTCCCGGGAGGTCCCACAATGAGCAGTTCTTC
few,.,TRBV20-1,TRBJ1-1,CSATEMNTEAFF,TGCAGTGCTACGGAAATGAACACTGAAGCTTTCTTT
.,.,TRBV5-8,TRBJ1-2,CASSSSARVGGYTF,TGTGCCAGCAGCTCTTCCGCCAGGGTGGGCGGCTACACCTTC
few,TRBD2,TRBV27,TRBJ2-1,CASSLPSGGVGNEQFF,TGTGCCAGCAGTTTACCGAGCGGGGGGGTCGGCAATGAGCAGTTCTTC
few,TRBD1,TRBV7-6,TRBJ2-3,CASSYRGSTDTQYF,TGTGCCAGCAGTTACAGGGGTAGCACAGATACGCAGTATTTT
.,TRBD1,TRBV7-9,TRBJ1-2,CASSSGQGPDGYGYTF,TGTGCCAGCAGCTCCGGACAGGGCCCGGATGGGTATGGCTACACCTTC
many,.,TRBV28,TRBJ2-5,CASSFALRAETQYF,TGTGCCAGCAGTTTCGCGCTCAGGGCAGAGACCCAGTACTTC
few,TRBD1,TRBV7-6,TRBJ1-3,CASSPTGTGTSSGNTIYF,TGTGCCAGCAGCCCAACCGGGACAGGAACTAGCTCTGGGAACACCATATATTTT
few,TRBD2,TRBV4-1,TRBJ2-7,CASSQVGLANEQYF,TGCGCCAGCAGCCAAGTGGGACTAGCAAACGAGCAGTACTTC
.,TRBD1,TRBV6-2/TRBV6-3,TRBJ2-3,CASSFQGVQDTQYF,TGTGCCAGCAGTTTTCAGGGGGTCCAAGATACGCAGTATTTT
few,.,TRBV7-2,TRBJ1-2,CASSPNEIRARDGYTF,TGTGCCAGCAGCCCCAACGAAATCAGGGCAAGGGATGGCTACACCTTC
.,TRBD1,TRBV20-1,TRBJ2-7,CSARDDRGFYEQYF,TGCAGTGCTAGGGACGACAGGGGCTTTTACGAGCAGTACTTC
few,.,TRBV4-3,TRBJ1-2,CASSPTAANYGYTF,TGCGCCAGCAGCCCGACAGCAGCTAACTATGGCTACACCTTC
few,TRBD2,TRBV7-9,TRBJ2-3,CASSLRLAGPTDTQYF,TGTGCCAGCAGCCTACGACTAGCGGGGCCCACAGATACGCAGTATTTT
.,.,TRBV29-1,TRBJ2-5,CSVLGGPETQYF,TGCAGCGTTTTGGGGGGCCCAGAGACCCAGTACTTC
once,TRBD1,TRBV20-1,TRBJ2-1,CSAPGQGVLEQFF,TGCAGTGCTCCGGGACAGGGGGTCTTGGAGCAGTTCTTC
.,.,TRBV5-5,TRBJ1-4,CASSLVERGEKLFF,TGTGCCAGCAGCTTAGTGGAGAGGGGTGAAAAACTGTTTTTT
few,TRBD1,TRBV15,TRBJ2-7,CATSRGPGQRYEQYF,TGTGCCACCAGCAGAGGTCCGGGACAGAGGTACGAGCAGTACTTC
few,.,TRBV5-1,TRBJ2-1,CASSLRTGRQRFNEQFF,TGCGCCAGCAGCCTACGCACGGGGAGGCAGCGTTTCAATGAGCAGTTCTTC
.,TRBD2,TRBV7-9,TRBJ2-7,CASSPTVAGATYEQYF,TGTGCCAGCAGCCCGACCGTAGCGGGAGCCACCTACGAGCAGTACTTC
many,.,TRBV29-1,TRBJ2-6,CSVVFFIGSGANVLTF,TGCAGCGTTGTGTTTTTCATCGGGTCTGGGGCCAACGTCCTGACTTTC
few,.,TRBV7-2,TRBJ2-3,CASRAASGTDTQYF,TGCGCCAGCAGAGCGGCCTCGGGCACAGATACGCAGTATTTT
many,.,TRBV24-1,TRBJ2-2,CATSERGKDTGELFF,TGTGCCACCAGTGAACGGGGAAAGGACACCGGGGAGCTGTTTTTT
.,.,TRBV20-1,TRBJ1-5,CSASDAAGGQPQHF,TGCAGTGCCTCGGACGCCGCGGGAGGGCAGCCCCAGCATTTT